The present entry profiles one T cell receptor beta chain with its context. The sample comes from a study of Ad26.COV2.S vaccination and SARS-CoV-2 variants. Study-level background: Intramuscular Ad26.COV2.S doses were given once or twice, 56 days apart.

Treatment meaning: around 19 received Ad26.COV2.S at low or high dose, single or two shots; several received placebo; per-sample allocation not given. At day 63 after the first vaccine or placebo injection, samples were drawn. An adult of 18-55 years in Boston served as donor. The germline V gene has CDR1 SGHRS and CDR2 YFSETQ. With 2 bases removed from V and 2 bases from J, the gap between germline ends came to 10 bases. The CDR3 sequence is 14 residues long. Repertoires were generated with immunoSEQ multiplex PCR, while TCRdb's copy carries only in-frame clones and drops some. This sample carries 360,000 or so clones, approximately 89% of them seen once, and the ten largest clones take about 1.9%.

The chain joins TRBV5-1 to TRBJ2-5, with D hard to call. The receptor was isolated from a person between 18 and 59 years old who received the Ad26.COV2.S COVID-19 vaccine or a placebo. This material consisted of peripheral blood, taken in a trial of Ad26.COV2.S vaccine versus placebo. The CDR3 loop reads CASSLLLGQETQYF. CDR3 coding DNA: TGCGCCAGCAGCTTACTCTTGGGACAAGAGACCCAGTACTTC.